A selection of T cell receptor beta chains follows, all from one sample in a study of blood T cells in healthy people across ages. TCRdb called the 5' RACE reads again in MiXCR, with one record for every CDR3 protein. The sample contains some 1.1 million distinct CDR3 sequences, less than 45% of which appear only once. The specimen sequenced was blood. The receptors were gathered from a man aged 18-30 years in good health. The CDR3 runs from the conserved cysteine through the conserved F or W. D genes are given only for firm matches. Size values are once, few and many counts, or a class for expanded clones, and some rows have none.

clone_size | d_call | j_call | v_call | cdr3_aa | cdr3_nt
few | TRBD1 | TRBJ1-1 | TRBV10-3 | CAISGDSIMNTEAFF | TGTGCCATCAGTGGGGACAGCATTATGAACACTGAAGCTTTCTTT
many | NA | TRBJ2-5 | TRBV5-6 | CASNKEGHMETQYF | TGTGCCAGCAATAAGGAAGGCCACATGGAGACCCAGTACTTC
NA | NA | TRBJ1-1 | TRBV7-2 | CASSPQRTSSEAFF | TGTGCCAGCAGTCCTCAAAGGACATCTTCTGAAGCTTTCTTT
few | NA | TRBJ2-1 | TRBV20-1 | CSANQATRRSYNEQFF | TGCAGTGCTAACCAGGCAACCCGCCGGTCCTACAATGAGCAGTTCTTC
NA | TRBD2 | TRBJ2-1 | TRBV2 | CASGPGLASDGQFF | TGTGCCAGCGGTCCGGGACTAGCTTCCGATGGGCAGTTCTTC
NA | NA | TRBJ2-7 | TRBV4-2 | CASSQDRPSSLTLYEQYF | TGTGCCAGCAGCCAAGATAGGCCCTCGTCACTAACCCTCTACGAGCAGTACTTC
NA | TRBD2 | TRBJ2-3 | TRBV20-1 | CSARDIGLAGVDTQYF | TGCAGTGCTAGAGATATCGGACTAGCGGGGGTAGATACGCAGTATTTT
NA | NA | TRBJ2-1 | TRBV9 | CASSVGGQRQTYNEQFF | TGTGCCAGCAGCGTAGGAGGCCAACGTCAAACCTACAATGAGCAGTTCTTC
NA | NA | TRBJ2-1 | TRBV9 | CASSVVDRGVLSYNEQFF | TGTGCCAGCAGCGTAGTAGACCGCGGGGTCCTCTCCTACAATGAGCAGTTCTTC
NA | NA | TRBJ1-1 | TRBV4-3 | CASSQEAGKNTEAFF | TGCGCCAGCAGCCAAGAAGCGGGGAAGAACACTGAAGCTTTCTTT
NA | TRBD1 | TRBJ2-3 | TRBV6-2/TRBV6-3 | CASTLKGTVHFDTQYF | TGTGCCAGCACCCTAAAGGGGACAGTGCACTTTGATACGCAGTATTTT
few | NA | TRBJ1-2 | TRBV2 | CASGRDYGYTF | TGTGCCAGCGGGCGAGACTATGGCTACACCTTC
NA | NA | TRBJ1-2 | TRBV19 | CASHTSTGWYGCTF | NA
NA | NA | TRBJ1-1 | TRBV6-1 | CASSGSRLNTEAFF | TGTGCCAGCAGTGGCTCCAGGTTGAACACTGAAGCTTTCTTT
few | TRBD1 | TRBJ2-1 | TRBV18 | CASSPLGTGGGNEQFF | TGTGCCAGCTCACCCCTTGGGACAGGGGGGGGAAATGAGCAGTTCTTC
NA | NA | TRBJ1-1 | TRBV3-1 | CASSYFYKRGTEAFF | TGTGCCAGCTCTTATTTTTATAAGAGGGGCACTGAAGCTTTCTTT
NA | NA | TRBJ1-1 | TRBV29-1 | CSAYPGMNTEAFF | TGCAGCGCATATCCGGGGATGAACACTGAAGCTTTCTTT
few | TRBD1 | TRBJ1-1 | TRBV9 | CASSVAPSVAGGGTEAFF | TGTGCCAGCAGCGTAGCCCCCTCGGTCGCAGGGGGTGGCACTGAAGCTTTCTTT
NA | NA | TRBJ2-6 | TRBV27 | CASSFMGTGANVLTF | TGTGCCAGCAGTTTCATGGGGACCGGGGCCAACGTCCTGACTTTC
few | TRBD1 | TRBJ1-2 | TRBV3-1 | CASSHRGQVDYGYTF | TGTGCCAGCAGCCATAGGGGACAGGTAGACTATGGCTACACCTTC
NA | TRBD2 | TRBJ2-7 | TRBV28 | CASSYSGATTYEQYF | TGTGCCAGCAGTTATAGCGGGGCGACTACCTACGAGCAGTACTTC
NA | NA | TRBJ2-3 | TRBV12-3/TRBV12-4 | CASSFFSSTDAQYF | TGTGCCAGCAGTTTTTTCTCTAGCACAGATGCGCAGTATTTT
NA | NA | TRBJ1-2 | TRBV9 | CASSADNLNYGYTF | TGTGCCAGCAGCGCAGATAACCTCAACTATGGCTACACCTTC
many | NA | TRBJ2-5 | TRBV11-2 | CASSRIPGTQETQYF | TGTGCCAGCAGCCGTATCCCAGGGACCCAAGAGACCCAGTACTTC
NA | NA | TRBJ2-3 | TRBV11-2 | CASSLDLGGGSTQYF | TGTGCCAGCAGCTTAGATCTGGGAGGGGGAAGTACGCAGTATTTT
few | NA | TRBJ1-1 | TRBV11-2 | CASSLVQHEAFF | TGTGCCAGCAGCTTAGTGCAGCATGAAGCTTTCTTT
few | TRBD1 | TRBJ1-5 | TRBV20-1 | CSARVQTGEQPQHF | TGCAGTGCTAGGGTACAGACAGGGGAGCAGCCCCAGCATTTT
few | TRBD1 | TRBJ2-1 | TRBV5-1 | CASSWDSIDNEQFF | TGCGCCAGCAGCTGGGACAGTATAGACAATGAGCAGTTCTTC
NA | NA | TRBJ2-6 | TRBV15 | CATSTEPSGANVLTF | TGTGCCACCAGCACCGAACCCTCTGGGGCCAACGTCCTGACTTTC
few | TRBD1 | TRBJ1-1 | TRBV4-3 | CASSQVGQGYTEAFF | TGCGCCAGCAGCCAAGTGGGACAGGGTTACACTGAAGCTTTCTTT
many | TRBD1 | TRBJ2-1 | TRBV27 | CASSKGQGPYNEQFF | TGTGCCAGCAGTAAGGGACAGGGGCCCTACAATGAGCAGTTCTTC
once | TRBD2 | TRBJ2-1 | TRBV4-2 | CASSQDWPSGELFYNEQFF | TGTGCCAGCAGCCAAGATTGGCCTAGCGGGGAACTTTTCTACAATGAGCAGTTCTTC